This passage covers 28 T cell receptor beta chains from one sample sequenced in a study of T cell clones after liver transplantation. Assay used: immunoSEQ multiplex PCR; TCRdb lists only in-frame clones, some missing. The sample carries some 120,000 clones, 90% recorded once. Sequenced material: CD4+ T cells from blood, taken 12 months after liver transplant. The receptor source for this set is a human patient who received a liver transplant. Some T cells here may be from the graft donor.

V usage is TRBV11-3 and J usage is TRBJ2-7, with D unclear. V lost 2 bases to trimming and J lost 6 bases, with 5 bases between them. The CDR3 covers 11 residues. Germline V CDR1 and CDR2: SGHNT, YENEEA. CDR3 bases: TGTGCCAGCAGCTTAAGATCCGAGCAGTACTTC. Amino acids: CASSLRSEQYF.

As DNA, the CDR3 is TGTGCCAGCAGTGATAGCGGGCGCGCAGGGACCCAGTACTTC. Encoded protein: CASSDSGRAGTQYF. The chain has TRBV25-1 and TRBJ2-5; 7 bases align to TRBD2. The CDR3 has 14 amino acids. Germline V gives CDR1 MGHDK, CDR2 SYGVNS. The J segment lost 7 bases and the V segment lost 3 bases, leaving 8 bases of the junction unmatched. The complete variable domain, with remaining parts taken from reference TRBV25-1 and TRBJ2-5, reads EADIYQTPRYLVIGTGKKITLECSQTMGHDKMYWYQQDPGMELHLIHYSYGVNSTEKGDLSSESTVSRIRTEHFPLTLESARPSHTSQYLCASSDSGRAGTQYFGPGTRLLVL.

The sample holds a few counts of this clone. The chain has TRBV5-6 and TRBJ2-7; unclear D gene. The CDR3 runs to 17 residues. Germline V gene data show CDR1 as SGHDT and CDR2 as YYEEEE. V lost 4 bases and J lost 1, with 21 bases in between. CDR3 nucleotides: TGTGCCAGCAGCCCGTACCGACTCGGATCCAAGTCCTACGAGCAGTACTTC. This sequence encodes CASSPYRLGSKSYEQYF.

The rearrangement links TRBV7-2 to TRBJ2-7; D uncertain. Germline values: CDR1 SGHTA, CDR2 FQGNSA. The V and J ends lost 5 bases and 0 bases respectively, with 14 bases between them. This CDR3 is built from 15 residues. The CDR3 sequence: CASSPVSDSSYEQYF. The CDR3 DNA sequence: TGTGCCAGCAGCCCGGTGAGCGATAGCTCCTACGAGCAGTACTTC. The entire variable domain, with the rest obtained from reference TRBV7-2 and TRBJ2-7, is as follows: GAGVSQSPSNKVTEKGKDVELRCDPISGHTALYWYRQSLGQGLEFLIYFQGNSAPDKSGLPSDRFSAERTGGSVSTLTIQRTQQEDSAVYLCASSPVSDSSYEQYFGPGTRLTVT.

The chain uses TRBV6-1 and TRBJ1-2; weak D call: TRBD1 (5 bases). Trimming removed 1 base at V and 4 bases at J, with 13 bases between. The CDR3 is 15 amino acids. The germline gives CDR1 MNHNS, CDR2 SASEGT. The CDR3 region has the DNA TGTGCCAGCAGTGAAGGCGTGACAGTTCTCTATGGCTACACCTTC. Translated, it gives CASSEGVTVLYGYTF.

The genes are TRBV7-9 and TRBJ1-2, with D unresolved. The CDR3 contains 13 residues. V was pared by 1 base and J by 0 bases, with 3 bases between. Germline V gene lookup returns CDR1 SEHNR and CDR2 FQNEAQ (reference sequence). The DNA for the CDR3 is TGTGCCAGCAGCTTAGACACTAACTATGGCTACACCTTC. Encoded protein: CASSLDTNYGYTF.

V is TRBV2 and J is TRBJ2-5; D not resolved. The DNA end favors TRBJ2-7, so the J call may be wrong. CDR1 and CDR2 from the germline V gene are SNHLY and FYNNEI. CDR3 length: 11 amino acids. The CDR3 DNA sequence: TGTGCCAGCAGTGCCTACTACGAGCAGTACTTC. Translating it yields CASSAYYEQYF.

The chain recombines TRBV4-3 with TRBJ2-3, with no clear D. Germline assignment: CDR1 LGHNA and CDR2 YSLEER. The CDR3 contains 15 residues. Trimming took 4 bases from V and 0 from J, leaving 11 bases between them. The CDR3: CASSPWAQSTDTQYF. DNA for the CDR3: TGCGCCAGCAGCCCGTGGGCGCAGAGCACAGATACGCAGTATTTT.

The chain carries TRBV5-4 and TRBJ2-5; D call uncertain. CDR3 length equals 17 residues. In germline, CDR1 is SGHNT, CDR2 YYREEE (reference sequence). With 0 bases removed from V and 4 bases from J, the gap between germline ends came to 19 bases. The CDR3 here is CASSLAGISLVGETQYF. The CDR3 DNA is TGTGCCAGCAGCTTGGCCGGTATTAGCCTAGTAGGAGAGACCCAGTACTTC. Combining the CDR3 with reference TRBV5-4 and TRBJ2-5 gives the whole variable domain ETGVTQSPTHLIKTRGQQVTLRCSSQSGHNTVSWYQQALGQGPQFIFQYYREEENGRGNFPPRFSGLQFPNYSSELNVNALELDDSALYLCASSLAGISLVGETQYFGPGTRLLVL.

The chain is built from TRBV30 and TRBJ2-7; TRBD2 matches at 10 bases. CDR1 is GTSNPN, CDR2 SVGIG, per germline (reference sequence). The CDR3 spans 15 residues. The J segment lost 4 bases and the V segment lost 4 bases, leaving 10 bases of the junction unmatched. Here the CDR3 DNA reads TGTGCCTGGAAGCCAACTAGCGGGGTGGAGTACGAGCAGTACTTC. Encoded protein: CAWKPTSGVEYEQYF.

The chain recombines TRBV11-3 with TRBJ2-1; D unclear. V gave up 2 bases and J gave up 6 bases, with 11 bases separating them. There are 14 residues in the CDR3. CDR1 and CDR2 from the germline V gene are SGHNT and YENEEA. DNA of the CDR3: TGTGCCAGCAGCTTACTCGCTGGGCCCAATGAGCAGTTCTTC. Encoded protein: CASSLLAGPNEQFF. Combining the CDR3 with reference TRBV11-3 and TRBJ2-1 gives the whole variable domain EAGVVQSPRYKIIEKKQPVAFWCNPISGHNTLYWYLQNLGQGPELLIRYENEEAVDDSQLPKDRFSAERLKGVDSTLKIQPAELGDSAVYLCASSLLAGPNEQFFGPGTRLTVL.

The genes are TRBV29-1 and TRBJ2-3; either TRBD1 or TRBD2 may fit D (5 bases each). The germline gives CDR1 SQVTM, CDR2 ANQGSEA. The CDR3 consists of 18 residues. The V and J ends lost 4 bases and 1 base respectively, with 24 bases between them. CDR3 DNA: TGCAGCGTTGTTGGGTTGCCAACTCAGAGGGGAGGCACAGATACGCAGTATTTT. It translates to CSVVGLPTQRGGTDTQYF.

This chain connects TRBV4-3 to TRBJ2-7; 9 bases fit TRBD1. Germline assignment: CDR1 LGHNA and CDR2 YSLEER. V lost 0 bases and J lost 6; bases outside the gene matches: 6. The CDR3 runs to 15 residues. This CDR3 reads CASSQDSRTGVEQYF. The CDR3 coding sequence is TGCGCCAGCAGCCAAGATTCTAGGACAGGGGTCGAGCAGTACTTC.

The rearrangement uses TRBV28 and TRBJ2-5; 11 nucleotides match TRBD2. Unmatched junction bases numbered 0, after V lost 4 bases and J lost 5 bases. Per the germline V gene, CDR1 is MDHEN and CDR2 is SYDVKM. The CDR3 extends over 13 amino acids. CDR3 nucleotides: TGTGCCAGCAGTTCTAGCGGGAGGGAGACCCAGTACTTC. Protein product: CASSSSGRETQYF.

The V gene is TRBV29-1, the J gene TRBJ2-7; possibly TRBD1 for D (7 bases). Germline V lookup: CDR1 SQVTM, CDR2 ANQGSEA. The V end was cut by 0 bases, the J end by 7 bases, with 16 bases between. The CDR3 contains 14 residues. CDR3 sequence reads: CSVEDWPRDREQYF. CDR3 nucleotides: TGCAGCGTTGAAGATTGGCCGCGGGACAGAGAGCAGTACTTC.

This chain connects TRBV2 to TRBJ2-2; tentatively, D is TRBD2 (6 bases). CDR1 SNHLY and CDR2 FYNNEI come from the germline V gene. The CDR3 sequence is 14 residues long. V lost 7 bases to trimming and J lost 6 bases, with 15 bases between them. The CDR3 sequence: CASTTAWGAGELFF. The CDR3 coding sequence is TGTGCCAGCACCACAGCTTGGGGGGCCGGGGAGCTGTTTTTT.

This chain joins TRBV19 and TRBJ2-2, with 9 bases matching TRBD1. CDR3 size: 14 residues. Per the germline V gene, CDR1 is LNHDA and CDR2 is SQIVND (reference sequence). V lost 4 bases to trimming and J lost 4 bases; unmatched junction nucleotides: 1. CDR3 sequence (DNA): TGTGCCAGTAGTAGGACAGGGGCCACCGGGGAGCTGTTTTTT. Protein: CASSRTGATGELFF.

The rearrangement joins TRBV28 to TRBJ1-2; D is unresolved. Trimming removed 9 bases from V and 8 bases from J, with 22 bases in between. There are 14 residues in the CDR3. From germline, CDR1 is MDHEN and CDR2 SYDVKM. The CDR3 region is CASTLSAGQGGYTF. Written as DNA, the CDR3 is TGTGCCAGTACCCTTTCTGCAGGCCAAGGGGGCTACACCTTC.

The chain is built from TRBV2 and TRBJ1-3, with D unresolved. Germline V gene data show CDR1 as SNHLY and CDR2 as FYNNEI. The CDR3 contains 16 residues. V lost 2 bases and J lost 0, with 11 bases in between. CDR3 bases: TGTGCCAGCAGTGAAAGGCAGCCGAGCTCTGGAAACACCATATATTTT. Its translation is CASSERQPSSGNTIYF.

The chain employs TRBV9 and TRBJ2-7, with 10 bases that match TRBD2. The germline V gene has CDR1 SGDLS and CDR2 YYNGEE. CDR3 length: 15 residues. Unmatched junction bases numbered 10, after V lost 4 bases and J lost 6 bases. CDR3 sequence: CASSSKVAGGVEQYF. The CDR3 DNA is TGTGCCAGCAGCTCAAAGGTAGCGGGAGGTGTCGAGCAGTACTTC.

The CDR3 DNA follows: TGTGCCAGCAGTTCCTGGCCAGATACGCAGTATTTT. This sequence encodes CASSSWPDTQYF. The V and J genes are TRBV28 and TRBJ2-3, with D hard to call. CDR3 length: 12 amino acids. V was pared by 4 bases and J by 4 bases, with 6 bases between. In germline, CDR1 is MDHEN, CDR2 SYDVKM.

The CDR3 nucleotides are TGTGCCAGCAGCGATAGGGGTTATTCTAGCACAGATACGCAGTATTTT. This codes for CASSDRGYSSTDTQYF. V is TRBV7-2 and J is TRBJ2-3; D is perhaps TRBD1 (5 bases). This CDR3 is built from 16 residues. Trimming took 5 bases from V and 0 from J, leaving 15 bases between them. CDR1 is SGHTA, CDR2 FQGNSA, per germline.

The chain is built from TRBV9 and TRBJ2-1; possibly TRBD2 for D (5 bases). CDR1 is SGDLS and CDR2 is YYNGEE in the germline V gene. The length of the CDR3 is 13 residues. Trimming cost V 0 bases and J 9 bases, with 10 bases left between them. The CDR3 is CASSVELGGEQFF. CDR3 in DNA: TGTGCCAGCAGCGTAGAATTAGGAGGTGAGCAGTTCTTC.

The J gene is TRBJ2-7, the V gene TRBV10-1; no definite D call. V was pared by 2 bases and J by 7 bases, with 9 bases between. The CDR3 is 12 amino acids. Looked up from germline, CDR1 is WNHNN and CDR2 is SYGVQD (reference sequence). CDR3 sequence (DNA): TGCGCCAGCAGTGAGACGTCGGGTGAGCAGTACTTC. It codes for CASSETSGEQYF.

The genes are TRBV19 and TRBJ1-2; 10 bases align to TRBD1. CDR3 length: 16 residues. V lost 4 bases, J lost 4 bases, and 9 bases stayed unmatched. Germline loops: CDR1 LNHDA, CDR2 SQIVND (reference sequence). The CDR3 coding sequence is TGTGCCAGTAGTACCGGGACAGGGGCGGACTCCTATGGCTACACCTTC. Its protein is CASSTGTGADSYGYTF.

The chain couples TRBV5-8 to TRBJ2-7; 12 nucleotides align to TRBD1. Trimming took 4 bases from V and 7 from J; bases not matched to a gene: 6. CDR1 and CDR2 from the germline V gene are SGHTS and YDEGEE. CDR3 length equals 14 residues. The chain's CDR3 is CASSRRDRGLEQYF. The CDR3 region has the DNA TGTGCCAGCAGCCGCCGGGACAGGGGGCTTGAGCAGTACTTC.

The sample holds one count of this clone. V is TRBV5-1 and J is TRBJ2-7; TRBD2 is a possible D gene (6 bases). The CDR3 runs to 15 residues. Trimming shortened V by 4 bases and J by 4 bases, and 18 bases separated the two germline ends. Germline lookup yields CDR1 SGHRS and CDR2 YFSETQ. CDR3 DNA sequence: TGCGCCAGCAGCCTTAGCGGAAATGGAGGGTACGAGCAGTACTTC. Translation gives CASSLSGNGGYEQYF.

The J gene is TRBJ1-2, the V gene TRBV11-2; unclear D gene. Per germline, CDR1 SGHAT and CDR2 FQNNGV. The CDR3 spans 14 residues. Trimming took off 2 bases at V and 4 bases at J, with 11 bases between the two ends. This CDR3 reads CASSLISQTYGYTF. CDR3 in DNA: TGTGCCAGCAGCTTAATCTCGCAGACCTATGGCTACACCTTC.